This record covers a single T cell receptor beta chain. In TCRdb, the RT-PCR reads were re-called with MiXCR into one record per CDR3 protein. The repertoire includes roughly 960,000 distinct CDR3 sequences, around 17% of them detected once, and around 5.5% sits in the top ten. The data originate from a study of patients and donors after allogeneic stem cell transplantation. The CDR3 has 15 amino acids. The ends were cut back, 0 bases at V and 2 bases at J, with 10 bases in the middle. Germline V gives CDR1 MNHEY, CDR2 SVGAGI. The J gene is TRBJ1-2, the V gene TRBV6-5, with D uncertain. This TCR was recovered from a human donor who was either an allogeneic HSCT recipient or a stem cell or donor lymphocyte infusion donor (not recorded which). It is not recorded whose cells these are; they may come from a transplant donor. The sample was blood, either unsorted or a sorted T cell fraction (not recorded which). The CDR3: CASSYSIGSNYGYTF. The CDR3 DNA sequence: TGTGCCAGCAGTTACTCCATCGGTAGCAACTATGGCTACACCTTC.